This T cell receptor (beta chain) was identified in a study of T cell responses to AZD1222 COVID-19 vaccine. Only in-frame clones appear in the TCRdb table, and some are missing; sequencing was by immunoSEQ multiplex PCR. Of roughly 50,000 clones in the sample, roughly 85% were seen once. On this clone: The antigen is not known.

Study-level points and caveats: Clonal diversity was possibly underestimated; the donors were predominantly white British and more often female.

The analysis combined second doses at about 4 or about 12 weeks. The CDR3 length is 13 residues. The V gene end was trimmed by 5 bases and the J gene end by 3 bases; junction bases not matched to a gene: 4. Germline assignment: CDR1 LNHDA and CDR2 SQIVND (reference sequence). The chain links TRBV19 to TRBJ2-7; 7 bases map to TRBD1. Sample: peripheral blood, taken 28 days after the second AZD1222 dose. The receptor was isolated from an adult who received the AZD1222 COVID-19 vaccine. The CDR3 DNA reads TGTGCCAGTAGTTCCGACAGGGACTACGAGCAGTACTTC. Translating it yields CASSSDRDYEQYF.